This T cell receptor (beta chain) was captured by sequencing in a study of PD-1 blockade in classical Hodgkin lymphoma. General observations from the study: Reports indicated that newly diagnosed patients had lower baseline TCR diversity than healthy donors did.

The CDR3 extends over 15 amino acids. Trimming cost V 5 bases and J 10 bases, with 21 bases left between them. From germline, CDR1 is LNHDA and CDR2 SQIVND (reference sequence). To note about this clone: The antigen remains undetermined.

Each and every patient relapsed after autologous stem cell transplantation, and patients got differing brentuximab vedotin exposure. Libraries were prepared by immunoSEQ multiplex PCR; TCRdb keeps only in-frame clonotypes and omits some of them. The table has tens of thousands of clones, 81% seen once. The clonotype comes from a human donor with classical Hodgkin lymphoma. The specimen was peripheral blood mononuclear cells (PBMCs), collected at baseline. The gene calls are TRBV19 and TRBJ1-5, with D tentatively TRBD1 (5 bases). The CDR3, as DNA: TGTGCCAGTAGTCCCTTCGGGAGGGGCCTGGCCCCCCAGCATTTT. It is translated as CASSPFGRGLAPQHF.